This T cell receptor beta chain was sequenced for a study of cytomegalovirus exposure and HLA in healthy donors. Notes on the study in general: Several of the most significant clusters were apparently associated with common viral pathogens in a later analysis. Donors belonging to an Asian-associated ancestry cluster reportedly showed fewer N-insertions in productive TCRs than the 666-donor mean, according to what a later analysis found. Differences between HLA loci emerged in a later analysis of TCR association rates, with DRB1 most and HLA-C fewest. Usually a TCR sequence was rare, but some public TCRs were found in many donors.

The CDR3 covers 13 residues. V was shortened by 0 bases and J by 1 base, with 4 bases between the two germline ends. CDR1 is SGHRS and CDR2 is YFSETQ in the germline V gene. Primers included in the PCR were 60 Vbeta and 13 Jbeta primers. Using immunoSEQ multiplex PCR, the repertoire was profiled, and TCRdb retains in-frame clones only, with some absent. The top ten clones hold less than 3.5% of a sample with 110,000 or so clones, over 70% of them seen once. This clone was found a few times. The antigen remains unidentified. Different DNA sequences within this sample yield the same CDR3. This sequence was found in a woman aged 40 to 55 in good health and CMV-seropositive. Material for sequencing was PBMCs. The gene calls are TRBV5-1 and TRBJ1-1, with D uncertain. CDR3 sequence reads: CASSLAGNTEAFF. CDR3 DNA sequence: TGCGCCAGCAGCTTGGCGGGGAACACTGAAGCTTTCTTT.